The present T cell receptor (beta chain) was sequenced within a study of cytomegalovirus exposure and HLA in healthy donors. Study-level findings and limits: Further analysis was carried out later, and it showed several of the most significant clusters appearing linked to common viral pathogens. Rarity held for most TCR sequences, but there were some public TCRs that occurred in many donors. An analysis that was carried out later associated 16,951 TCR beta sequences with HLA alleles at 0.05 false discovery rate.

The germline V gene has CDR1 SGHDT and CDR2 YYEEEE. With 6 bases removed from V and 5 bases from J, the gap between germline ends came to 10 bases. This CDR3 spans 12 amino acids. The PCR contained 60 Vbeta and 13 Jbeta primers. Original data processing: About 11 million of 65 million to 95 million unique TCR beta chains were shared, per a later count. Sequenced by immunoSEQ multiplex PCR; TCRdb stores in-frame clones only, minus some. V and J calls and clone size come straight from that table; D and trimming were deduced from the DNA. Found here are 150,000 or so clones, around 73% of them singletons; the top ten hold 1.5% to 2%. Regarding this clone: No antigen is known for it.

Sequences were obtained from PBMCs. This rearrangement joins TRBV5-6 to TRBJ2-3; unclear D gene. The sequence came from a woman in her late teens or twenties in good health and CMV-seronegative. The CDR3 protein is CASIILGDTQYF. For the CDR3, the DNA is TGTGCCAGCATCATTCTCGGAGATACGCAGTATTTT.